Following are 18 T cell receptor beta chains from one sample sequenced in a study of blood T cell repertoires in COVID-19. Libraries were prepared by immunoSEQ multiplex PCR; TCRdb keeps only in-frame clonotypes and omits some of them. In the table there are approximately 280,000 clones, around 91% of which are singletons. The sequenced material came from PBMCs or T cells enriched from blood (not recorded which). These TCRs come from a woman under 30 with acute COVID-19.

The genes are TRBV18 and TRBJ2-5; D possibly corresponds to TRBD1 (6 bases). CDR3 length: 14 residues. Per the germline V gene, CDR1 is KGHSH and CDR2 is LQKENI. The ends were cut back, 1 base at V and 2 bases at J, with 8 bases in the middle. The CDR3 protein is CASSPRQAQETQYF. The CDR3 bases are TGTGCCAGCTCACCACGACAGGCTCAAGAGACCCAGTACTTC.

The chain couples TRBV4-2 to TRBJ1-2; 8 bases line up with TRBD1. The CDR3 contains 14 residues. Germline loops: CDR1 LGHNA, CDR2 YNFKEQ. The junction had 2 bases not matched to a gene; V was cut back by 3 bases and J by 2 bases. The CDR3: CASSHGQGNYGYTF. CDR3 sequence (DNA): TGTGCCAGCAGCCACGGACAGGGAAACTATGGCTACACCTTC.

The chain carries TRBV5-4 and TRBJ2-3, with TRBD2 matching over 7 bases. CDR1 and CDR2 (germline): SGHNT, YYREEE (reference sequence). With 1 base clipped from V and 6 bases from J, the junction kept 5 bases outside the gene matches. The CDR3 covers 14 residues. The DNA of the CDR3 is TGTGCCAGCAGCTTGAAGTGGGAGGGCGATACGCAGTATTTT. As protein: CASSLKWEGDTQYF.

This chain connects TRBV11-2 to TRBJ1-6; TRBD1 matches at 7 bases. Germline V gives CDR1 SGHAT, CDR2 FQNNGV. The trim removed 1 base at V and 7 bases at J, leaving 7 bases unmatched. The CDR3 extends over 16 amino acids. The CDR3 region is CASSLVGAGGNSPLHF. As DNA, the CDR3 is TGTGCCAGCAGCTTAGTGGGGGCAGGGGGAAATTCACCCCTCCACTTT.

CDR3 nucleotide sequence: TGTGCCAGCAGTGACTCAGCTTCAGATACGCAGTATTTT. Its translation is CASSDSASDTQYF. The rearrangement joins TRBV6-4 to TRBJ2-3; D gene uncertain. Germline lookup yields CDR1 MRHNA and CDR2 SNTAGT. The CDR3 runs to 13 residues. Trimming took 0 bases from V and 4 from J, leaving 5 bases between them.

V gene TRBV28 combines with J gene TRBJ2-2, with 14 positions matching TRBD2. Germline CDR1 is MDHEN and CDR2 is SYDVKM. The CDR3 consists of 15 residues. The V and J ends lost 4 bases and 9 bases, in that order; junction bases with no gene match: 4. This chain's CDR3 is CASSSGTSGSRELFF. As DNA, the CDR3 is TGTGCCAGCAGTTCAGGGACTAGCGGGAGTAGGGAGCTGTTTTTT.

The genes are TRBV29-1 and TRBJ2-1, with D maybe TRBD1 (5 bases). The germline CDR1 and CDR2 sequences are SQVTM and ANQGSEA. Deletions cut 5 bases from V and 5 bases from J, with 13 bases between. The CDR3 is 13 residues long. CDR3 region: CSVRYRNHNEQFF. CDR3 sequence (DNA): TGCAGCGTTCGATACAGGAACCACAATGAGCAGTTCTTC.

V is TRBV7-2 and J is TRBJ1-1; D not resolved. CDR3 length equals 16 residues. CDR1 SGHTA and CDR2 FQGNSA come from the germline V gene. Between the trimmed V and J ends, which lost 0 bases and 0 bases, there was a span of 11 bases. The CDR3 reads CASSLAQYIMNTEAFF. As DNA, the CDR3 is TGTGCCAGCAGCTTAGCGCAGTATATCATGAACACTGAAGCTTTCTTT.

This clone came up once. The V gene is TRBV7-2, the J gene TRBJ2-7, with D possibly matching TRBD2 (5 bases). The CDR3 consists of 14 residues. Trimming took off 4 bases at V and 2 bases at J, with 12 bases between the two ends. The germline gives CDR1 SGHTA, CDR2 FQGNSA. The CDR3 nucleotides are TGTGCCAGCAGCTCCGACTACGGGCCCTACGAGCAGTACTTC. It translates to CASSSDYGPYEQYF.

CDR3 amino acids: CASSPGTQEAFF. CDR3 nucleotide sequence: TGTGCCAGCAGTCCGGGGACACAGGAAGCTTTCTTT. J is TRBJ1-1 and V is TRBV27; D might be TRBD1 (6 bases). Germline V gene sequence: CDR1 MNHEY, CDR2 SMNVEV (reference sequence). CDR3 size: 12 residues. Trimming took 5 bases from V and 8 from J, leaving 12 bases between them.

The gene calls are TRBV28 and TRBJ1-5; D remains unclear. The ends were cut back, 10 bases at V and 5 bases at J, with 15 bases in the middle. Germline-derived CDR1 and CDR2 are MDHEN and SYDVKM. The CDR3 runs to 13 residues. This CDR3 reads CATIRGEYQPQHF. As DNA, the CDR3 is TGTGCCACGATCCGGGGAGAATATCAGCCCCAGCATTTT.

This clone was seen once. The J gene is TRBJ2-2, the V gene TRBV30, with TRBD2 identical over 9 bases. This CDR3 is 14 amino acids long. Germline CDR1 reads GTSNPN; CDR2 reads SVGIG (reference sequence). With V trimmed by 3 bases and J by 6 bases, 5 bases remained unmatched. The CDR3 spells CAWRREGNAGELFF. The DNA of the CDR3 is TGTGCCTGGAGGCGGGAGGGAAACGCCGGGGAGCTGTTTTTT.

The rearrangement uses TRBV13 and TRBJ2-2; a weak D match, TRBD2 (6 bases). This CDR3 has 13 amino acids. Trimming cost V 2 bases and J 6 bases, with 7 bases left between them. Per germline, CDR1 PRHDT and CDR2 FYEKMQ (reference sequence). The CDR3 DNA is TGTGCCAGCAGCTTACCTAGCGCCGGGGAGCTGTTTTTT. This codes for CASSLPSAGELFF.

The chain employs TRBV6-6 and TRBJ1-3; 9 bases agree with TRBD1. V lost 5 bases to trimming and J lost 4 bases; unmatched junction nucleotides: 3. CDR1 and CDR2 (germline): MNHNY, SVGAGI (reference sequence). The CDR3 is 14 residues long. The CDR3 DNA reads TGTGCCAGCAGTGTAACAGGGGGCGGAAACACCATATATTTT. Its translation: CASSVTGGGNTIYF.

J is TRBJ1-2 and V is TRBV19; no definite D call. Trimming cost V 3 bases and J 7 bases, with 9 bases left between them. Germline values: CDR1 LNHDA, CDR2 SQIVND (reference sequence). The CDR3 is made up of 12 amino acids. This CDR3 reads CASSIGNLGYTF. Written as DNA, the CDR3 is TGTGCCAGTAGTATCGGGAATCTTGGCTACACCTTC.

This chain joins TRBV30 and TRBJ1-2, with D hard to call. The CDR3 covers 15 residues. Between the trimmed V and J ends, which lost 0 bases and 3 bases, there was a span of 14 bases. Germline CDR1 is GTSNPN and CDR2 is SVGIG (reference sequence). The CDR3 sequence is CAWSVLPGLYYGYTF. DNA of the CDR3: TGTGCCTGGAGTGTACTACCGGGATTGTACTATGGCTACACCTTC.

On this clone: Other DNA sequences from this sample encode an identical CDR3 as well. The V call is TRBV30, the J call TRBJ1-5; D is unresolved. The CDR3 covers 13 residues. V gave up 0 bases and J gave up 2 bases, with 5 bases separating them. Per germline, CDR1 GTSNPN and CDR2 SVGIG (reference sequence). The CDR3: CAWSVGGNQPQHF. Here the CDR3 DNA reads TGTGCCTGGAGTGTAGGAGGCAATCAGCCCCAGCATTTT. Full variable domain (outside the CDR3, taken from reference TRBV30 and TRBJ1-5): SQTIHQWPATLVQPVGSPLSLECTVEGTSNPNLYWYRQAAGRGLQLLFYSVGIGQISSEVPQNLSASRPQDRQFILSSKKLLLSDSGFYLCAWSVGGNQPQHFGDGTRLSIL.

V gene TRBV9 combines with J gene TRBJ2-5; no definite D call. Germline values: CDR1 SGDLS, CDR2 YYNGEE. The CDR3 runs to 13 residues. V lost 3 bases to trimming and J lost 2 bases, with 8 bases between them. The CDR3 is CASSAAGQETQYF. DNA for the CDR3: TGTGCCAGCAGCGCCGCAGGACAAGAGACCCAGTACTTC.